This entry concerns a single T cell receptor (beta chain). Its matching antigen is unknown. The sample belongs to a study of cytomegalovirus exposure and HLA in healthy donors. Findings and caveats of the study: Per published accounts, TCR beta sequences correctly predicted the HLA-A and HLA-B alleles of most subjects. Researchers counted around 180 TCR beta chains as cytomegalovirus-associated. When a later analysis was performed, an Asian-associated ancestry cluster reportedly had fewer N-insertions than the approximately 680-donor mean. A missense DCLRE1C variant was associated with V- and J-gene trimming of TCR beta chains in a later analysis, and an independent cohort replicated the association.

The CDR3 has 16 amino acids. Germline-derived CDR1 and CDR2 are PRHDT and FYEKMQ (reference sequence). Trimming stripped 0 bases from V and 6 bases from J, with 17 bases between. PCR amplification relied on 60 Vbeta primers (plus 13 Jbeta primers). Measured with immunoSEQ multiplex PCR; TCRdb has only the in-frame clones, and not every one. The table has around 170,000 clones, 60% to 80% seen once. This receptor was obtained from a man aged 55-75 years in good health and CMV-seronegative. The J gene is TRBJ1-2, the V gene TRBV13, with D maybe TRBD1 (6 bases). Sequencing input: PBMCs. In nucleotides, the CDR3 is TGTGCCAGCAGCTTAGGCCGCGGGGGCGCGAGAAATGGCTACACCTTC. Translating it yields CASSLGRGGARNGYTF.